This TCR beta chain originates from a study of shared clonotypes between healthy human individuals. Note on this clone: Its antigen is as yet unknown. At one boundary the junction diverges from the germline segment, which might be a read error.

Notes on the study in general: Non-shared clonotypes displayed generation probabilities falling below those of clonotypes present in all four donors.

This CDR3 region has 14 residues. Germline CDR1 WSHSY, CDR2 SAAADI. Healthy HIV-negative adults without recent acute infections or vaccinations served as donors. Subsets obtained from CD4+ cells comprised CD45RA+ naive and CD45RA-negative memory cells. Assay used: immunoSEQ multiplex PCR; TCRdb lists only in-frame clones, some missing. This table has about 700,000 clones, approximately 74% appearing once. The sample was memory CD4+ T cells sorted from blood. Specified subset: CD45RA-negative fraction. The gene calls are TRBV10-2 and TRBJ1-2; D is unclear. This TCR came from a woman younger than 45 in good health. CDR3 DNA: TGCGCCAGCAGTGAGTCATCTCCTAAATATGGCTACACCTTC. This gives the protein CASSESSPKYGYTF.